The sequence of this TCR beta chain was determined in a study of blood T cell repertoires in COVID-19. Study in general: Samples taken during acute and convalescent COVID-19 were collected in the United States, Italy and Spain. PBMCs, B-cell-depleted T cells, or T cells were the source of the cDNA or gDNA that made up the material.

The germline V gene has CDR1 LNHDA and CDR2 SQIVND (reference sequence). V shed 5 bases and J 6 bases; nucleotides not matched to a gene: 5. The CDR3 runs 14 residues. Only one count was recorded for this clone. Methods used by the authors: Using reference gene primer amplification, nucleated cell counts were estimated. The protocol was immunoSEQ multiplex PCR, while the TCRdb copy is restricted to in-frame clones and leaves out a portion. V and J calls and clone size are as listed in that table; D and trimming were resolved from the DNA. Here the sample spans about 64,000 clones, roughly 90% being singletons.

This clonotype originated in a man aged 65-85 years with acute or convalescent COVID-19. Sequencing was carried out using peripheral blood. This chain uses TRBV19 with TRBJ1-5; TRBD1 matches at 9 bases. CDR3 residues: CASSLRQGGQPQHF. The CDR3 DNA reads TGTGCCAGTAGTCTCCGACAGGGGGGTCAGCCCCAGCATTTT.